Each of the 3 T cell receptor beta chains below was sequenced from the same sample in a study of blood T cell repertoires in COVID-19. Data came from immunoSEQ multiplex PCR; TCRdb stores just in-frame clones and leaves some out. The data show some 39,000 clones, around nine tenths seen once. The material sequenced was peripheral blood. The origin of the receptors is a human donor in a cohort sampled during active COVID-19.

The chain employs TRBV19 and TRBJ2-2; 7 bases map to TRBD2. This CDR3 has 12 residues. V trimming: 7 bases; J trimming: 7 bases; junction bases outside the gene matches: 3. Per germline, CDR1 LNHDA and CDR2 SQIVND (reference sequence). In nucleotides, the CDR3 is TGTGCCAGTAATTCGGGGGGCGGGGAGCTGTTTTTT. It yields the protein CASNSGGGELFF.

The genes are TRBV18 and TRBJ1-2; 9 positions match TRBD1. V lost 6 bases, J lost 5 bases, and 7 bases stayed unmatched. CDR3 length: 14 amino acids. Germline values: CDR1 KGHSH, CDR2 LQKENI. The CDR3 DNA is TGTGCCAGCTCTTCCGGGACAGGGAGATATGGCTACACCTTC. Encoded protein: CASSSGTGRYGYTF.

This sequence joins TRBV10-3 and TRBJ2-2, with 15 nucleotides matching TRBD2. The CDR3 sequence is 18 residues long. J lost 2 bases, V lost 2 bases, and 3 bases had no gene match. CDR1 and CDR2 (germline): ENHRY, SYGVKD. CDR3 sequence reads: CAISEGLAGGKNTGELFF. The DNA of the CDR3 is TGTGCCATCAGTGAGGGACTAGCGGGAGGGAAAAACACCGGGGAGCTGTTTTTT.